The source of this T cell receptor beta chain is a study of regulatory T cells in long-lasting Graves disease. Regarding the study as a whole: Among samples with persistent disease, TRBV28, TRBJ1-2 and TRBJ2-5 were favored.

HTBI primers from iRepertoire and Arm-PCR of CDR3 regions yielded the TCR beta libraries. In the source study's methods: Sequenced samples collectively carried 60 to 75 TRBV and about 15 TRBJ segments. TCRdb ran MiXCR on the multiplex PCR reads and lists one entry per CDR3 protein. What appears here as the V and J calls and clone size reflects TCRdb's work, not the paper's. Altogether approximately 540,000 distinct CDR3 sequences are present, 12% being singletons, with the ten largest covering roughly 8.2%. Germline CDR1 is DFQATT and CDR2 is SNEGSKA (reference sequence). The CDR3 extends over 15 amino acids. This clonotype was observed a few times. Antigen unknown. It may be a read error: a sequence one base away is much more abundant. Stated time point: newly diagnosed GD, antithyroid drugs for less than 3 months. TCR sequences were obtained from RNA taken from PBMCs. The same specimen was also included in a second study, on T cells in Graves' hyperthyroidism and ophthalmopathy. That work contributes: Primed by the HTBI set, a first-round RT-PCR was run on the TCR CDR3. Most clonotypes expanded in the thyroid (above 0.001) were also present in blood.

This sequence joins TRBV20-1 and TRBJ2-5; 7 bases fit TRBD2. The specimen was peripheral blood mononuclear cells (PBMCs), collected at new diagnosis, from a patient treated with antithyroid drugs. This clonotype originated in a woman in her twenties or thirties with Graves disease. The CDR3 region is CSARDASGLYNEHFF. The CDR3 DNA sequence: TGCAGTGCTAGAGATGCTAGCGGTCTCTACAATGAGCACTTCTTC.